Given below is one TCR beta chain in context. Antigen: not known. This record comes from a study of cytomegalovirus exposure and HLA in healthy donors. Primers included in the PCR were 60 Vbeta and 13 Jbeta primers. Measured with immunoSEQ multiplex PCR; TCRdb has only the in-frame clones, and not every one. The repertoire has 150,000 to 200,000 clones, 70% to 90% of them found once; the top ten carry roughly 2%. Study results and limitations: About 87% or about 30% of the time was how often most TCR beta V segments were productive, according to an earlier analysis. Highly shared sequence variants in one cluster were likely a sequencing artifact.

In germline, CDR1 is GTSNPN, CDR2 SVGIG (reference sequence). This CDR3 has 15 residues. V was pared by 3 bases and J by 9 bases, with 8 bases of the junction left unmatched. The sequencing sample was made of PBMCs. The clonotype comes from a woman between 18 and 29 years old in good health and CMV-seropositive. The chain carries TRBV30 and TRBJ1-6; 10 bases match TRBD1. CDR3: CAWSPGTGAFSPLHF. CDR3 coding DNA: TGTGCCTGGAGCCCCGGGACAGGGGCTTTTTCACCCCTCCACTTT. Full variable domain (outside the CDR3, taken from reference TRBV30 and TRBJ1-6): SQTIHQWPATLVQPVGSPLSLECTVEGTSNPNLYWYRQAAGRGLQLLFYSVGIGQISSEVPQNLSASRPQDRQFILSSKKLLLSDSGFYLCAWSPGTGAFSPLHFGNGTRLTVT.